What follows are 18 T cell receptor beta chains derived from one specimen sequenced in a study of blood T cell repertoires in COVID-19. Data came from immunoSEQ multiplex PCR; TCRdb stores just in-frame clones and leaves some out. The sample shows about 140,000 clones, approximately 80% of them seen only once. Sequencing was carried out using peripheral blood. The origin of the receptors is a man in his fifties or sixties with active or convalescent COVID-19.

The rearrangement links TRBV11-3 to TRBJ1-1, with TRBD1 matching 8 bases. With V trimmed by 7 bases and J by 3 bases, 10 bases remained unmatched. From germline, CDR1 is SGHNT and CDR2 YENEEA. The CDR3 totals 15 residues. The CDR3 region is CASTSGGGGDTEAFF. The CDR3 DNA follows: TGTGCCAGCACCTCAGGGGGCGGGGGGGACACTGAAGCTTTCTTT.

The chain links TRBV4-1 to TRBJ1-1; maybe TRBD1 (5 bases). The V end lost 1 base, the J end lost 1 base, and 10 bases lay between the germline ends. From germline, CDR1 is MGHRA and CDR2 YSYEKL. The CDR3 length is 15 residues. In nucleotides, the CDR3 is TGCGCCAGCAGCCAAGCCTCGGGGGAGAACACTGAAGCTTTCTTT. Its translation: CASSQASGENTEAFF.

The J gene is TRBJ2-6, the V gene TRBV27, with 9 bases identical to TRBD1. CDR3 length: 17 amino acids. Germline trimming cut 5 bases from V and 0 bases from J; bases unmatched to any gene: 5. Germline V gene data show CDR1 as MNHEY and CDR2 as SMNVEV (reference sequence). The CDR3 region is CASSQGQGFSGANVLTF. As DNA, the CDR3 is TGTGCCAGCAGTCAAGGACAGGGGTTCTCTGGGGCCAACGTCCTGACTTTC.

This chain uses TRBV19 with TRBJ1-3, with 7 bases fitting TRBD1. Looked up from germline, CDR1 is LNHDA and CDR2 is SQIVND (reference sequence). Unmatched junction bases numbered 11, after V lost 8 bases and J lost 7 bases. The CDR3 consists of 14 residues. For the CDR3, the DNA is TGTGCCAGTGAGGACAGGAAAGTTCTGAACACCATATATTTT. Translating it yields CASEDRKVLNTIYF.

The chain joins TRBV6-2 or TRBV6-3 to TRBJ2-7, with D unresolved. The length of the CDR3 is 14 residues. Between the trimmed V and J ends, which lost 0 bases and 5 bases, there was a span of 11 bases. CDR1 is MNHEY and CDR2 is SVGEGT in the germline V gene. The DNA of the CDR3 is TGTGCCAGCAGTTACTCCGCTTCAGCGAACGAGCAGTACGTC. This gives the protein CASSYSASANEQYV.

The chain is built from TRBV5-6 and TRBJ2-5, with 8 bases that match TRBD2. Germline V gene lookup returns CDR1 SGHDT and CDR2 YYEEEE. There are 16 residues in the CDR3. V was pared by 1 base and J by 9 bases, with 14 bases of the junction left unmatched. The CDR3 DNA follows: TGTGCCAGCAGCTTGAGGACCGGCGGGGGGACCAGCCCCCAGTACTTC. This sequence encodes CASSLRTGGGTSPQYF.

The V gene is TRBV6-6, the J gene TRBJ1-2; TRBD1 matches 7 bases. There are 15 residues in the CDR3. V shed 5 bases and J 4 bases; nucleotides not matched to a gene: 10. From germline, CDR1 is MNHNY and CDR2 SVGAGI (reference sequence). The CDR3 coding sequence is TGTGCCAGCAGTGACCGACAGGGTTCTGGCTATGGCTACACCTTC. It is translated as CASSDRQGSGYGYTF.

This rearrangement joins TRBV12-3 or TRBV12-4 to TRBJ2-3; D is unclear. Trimming pared 2 bases from V and 4 bases from J, leaving 4 bases between. The CDR3 covers 12 residues. The CDR3 sequence: CASSLNSDTQYF. In DNA form, the CDR3 reads TGTGCCAGCAGTTTAAACTCAGATACGCAGTATTTT.

The V gene is TRBV6-1, the J gene TRBJ2-1, with TRBD2 matching 8 bases. Germline loops: CDR1 MNHNS, CDR2 SASEGT. V was clipped by 3 bases and J by 7 bases; unmatched bases: 11. This CDR3 region has 16 residues. The CDR3 spells CASSDIMGTRGNEQFF. The DNA for the CDR3 is TGTGCCAGCAGTGATATAATGGGGACTAGGGGGAATGAGCAGTTCTTC.

This clone was found once. Mismatch with germline at one junction end may stem from a read error. This chain joins TRBV30 and TRBJ2-1, with 8 bases that match TRBD2. The CDR3 loop spans 12 amino acids. Germline V CDR1 and CDR2: GTSNPN, SVGIG (reference sequence). The CDR3 protein is CAWSLRSGSTLF. CDR3 nucleotides: TGTGCCTGGAGCCTCCGGAGCGGGAGCACTCTCTTC.

The gene calls are TRBV12-3 or TRBV12-4 and TRBJ2-7; 7 nucleotides align to TRBD1. The CDR3 runs 12 residues. V shed 6 bases, J shed 4 bases, and the junction held 3 bases outside the gene matches. In DNA form, the CDR3 reads TGTGCCAGCAGCCGACAGGGTTACGAGCAGTACGTC. Its translation is CASSRQGYEQYV.

The chain couples TRBV12-3 or TRBV12-4 to TRBJ1-5; no reliable D call. CDR3 length: 13 amino acids. The V end lost 5 bases, the J end lost 5 bases, and 10 bases lay between the germline ends. CDR3 coding DNA: TGTGCCAGCAGTCCGGGGTTCGATCAGCCCCAGCATTTT. Translation gives CASSPGFDQPQHF.

This clone occurred once. V and J are TRBV5-6 and TRBJ1-1; no firm D call. The CDR3 spans 15 residues. V lost 4 bases to trimming and J lost 0 bases, with 13 bases between them. Germline V gene lookup returns CDR1 SGHDT and CDR2 YYEEEE. The CDR3 coding sequence is TGTGCCAGCAGCCCCCGGGTAGGTCTGAACACTGAAGCTTTCTTT. Amino acid sequence: CASSPRVGLNTEAFF.

The chain links TRBV5-5 to TRBJ1-1; 7 nucleotides agree with TRBD1. This CDR3 spans 14 amino acids. Germline values: CDR1 SGHKS, CDR2 YYEKEE (reference sequence). Unmatched junction bases numbered 6, after V lost 0 bases and J lost 7 bases. The CDR3 sequence is CASSLVGRGDEAFF. The DNA for the CDR3 is TGTGCCAGCAGCTTGGTGGGCAGGGGGGATGAAGCTTTCTTT.

The genes are TRBV11-3 and TRBJ2-3; a possible D gene is TRBD1 (6 bases). Germline V CDR1 and CDR2: SGHNT, YENEEA. The CDR3 totals 13 residues. V shed 6 bases and J shed 5 bases, with 12 bases lying between them. Here the CDR3 reads CASSVEDRDTQYF. CDR3 coding DNA: TGTGCCAGCAGTGTGGAGGACAGAGATACGCAGTATTTT.

This clone has just a few counts. The V and J genes are TRBV2 and TRBJ1-6, with TRBD1 matching 8 bases. Germline loops: CDR1 SNHLY, CDR2 FYNNEI. CDR3 size: 16 residues. V shed 6 bases and J 4 bases; nucleotides not matched to a gene: 8. The CDR3 protein is CASSRDRLKYNSPLHF. The CDR3 DNA follows: TGTGCCAGCAGCCGGGACAGGTTAAAGTATAATTCACCCCTCCACTTT. The variable domain in full, completed from reference TRBV2 and TRBJ1-6, reads EPEVTQTPSHQVTQMGQEVILRCVPISNHLYFYWYRQILGQKVEFLVSFYNNEISEKSEIFDDQFSVERPDGSNFTLKIRSTKLEDSAMYFCASSRDRLKYNSPLHFGNGTRLTVT.

The gene calls are TRBV6-5 and TRBJ2-3, with 9 bases matching TRBD2. CDR3 size: 15 residues. Unmatched junction bases numbered 4, after V lost 3 bases and J lost 3 bases. CDR1 MNHEY and CDR2 SVGAGI come from the germline V gene. The chain's CDR3 is CASSYEAGGTDTQYF. In DNA form, the CDR3 reads TGTGCCAGCAGTTATGAGGCGGGAGGGACAGATACGCAGTATTTT.

The chain recombines TRBV25-1 with TRBJ2-5; D gene unclear. The V gene's germline CDR1 is MGHDK and CDR2 SYGVNS. This CDR3 comprises 12 residues. Trimming took 5 bases from V and 1 from J, leaving 5 bases between them. The CDR3, as DNA: TGTGCCAGCAGTCCAGTCCAAGAGACCCAGTACTTC. Protein sequence: CASSPVQETQYF.